This TCR beta chain was profiled in a study of CD8 T cells in Susac syndrome. The CDR3 extends over 15 amino acids. Germline V lookup: CDR1 SGHAT, CDR2 FQNNGV. Trimming shortened V by 4 bases and J by 5 bases, and 14 bases separated the two germline ends. The RNA, about 0.45 to 1 ug, was put through reverse transcription using random hexamers. TCRdb re-called the immunoSEQ multiplex PCR reads with MiXCR, one entry per CDR3 protein. The sample records 110,000 to 150,000 distinct CDR3 sequences, around 95% being singletons. From blood CD8+ and CD4+ T cells, TCR beta sequences were generated. The TCR comes from a human donor with Susac syndrome. Input material: CD4+ T cells from PBMCs. The chain combines TRBV11-2 with TRBJ2-2; D is uncertain. CDR3 sequence reads: CASSSLKGATGELFF. The CDR3 region has the DNA TGTGCCAGCAGCTCCCTTAAAGGCGCTACCGGGGAGCTGTTTTTT.